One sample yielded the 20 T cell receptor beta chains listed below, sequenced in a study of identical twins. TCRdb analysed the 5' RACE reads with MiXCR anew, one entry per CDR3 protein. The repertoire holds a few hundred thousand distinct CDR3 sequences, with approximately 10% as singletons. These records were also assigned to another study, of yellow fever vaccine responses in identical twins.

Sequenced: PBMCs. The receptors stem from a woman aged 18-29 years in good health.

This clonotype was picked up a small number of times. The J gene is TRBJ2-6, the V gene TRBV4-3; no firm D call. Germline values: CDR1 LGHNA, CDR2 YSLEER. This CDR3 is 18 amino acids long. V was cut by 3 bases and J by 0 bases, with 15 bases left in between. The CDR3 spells CASSQSYPLSSGANVLTF. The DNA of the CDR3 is TGCGCCAGCAGCCAGTCTTACCCCTTAAGCTCTGGGGCCAACGTCCTGACTTTC.

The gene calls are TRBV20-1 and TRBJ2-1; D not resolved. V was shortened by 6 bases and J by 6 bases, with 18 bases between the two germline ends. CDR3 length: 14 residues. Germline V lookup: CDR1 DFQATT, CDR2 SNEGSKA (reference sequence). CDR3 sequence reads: CSARNELGSNEQFF. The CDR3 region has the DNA TGCAGTGCCAGGAACGAATTGGGAAGCAATGAGCAGTTCTTC.

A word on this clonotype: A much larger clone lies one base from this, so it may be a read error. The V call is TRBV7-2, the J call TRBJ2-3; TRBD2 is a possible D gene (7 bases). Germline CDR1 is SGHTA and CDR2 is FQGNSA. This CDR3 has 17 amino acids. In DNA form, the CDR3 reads TGTGCCAGCAGCCTGGCGGGGGCCCAACACGACACAGAAACGCAGTATTTT. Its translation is CASSLAGAQHDTETQYF.

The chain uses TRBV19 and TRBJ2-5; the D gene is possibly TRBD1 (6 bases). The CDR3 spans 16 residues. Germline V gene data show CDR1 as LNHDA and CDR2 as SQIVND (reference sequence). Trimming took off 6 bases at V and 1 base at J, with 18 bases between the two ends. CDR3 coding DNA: TGTGCCAGTAGGCGTCTAGGGGGAGTCCCCCAAGAGACCCAGTACTTC. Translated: CASRRLGGVPQETQYF.

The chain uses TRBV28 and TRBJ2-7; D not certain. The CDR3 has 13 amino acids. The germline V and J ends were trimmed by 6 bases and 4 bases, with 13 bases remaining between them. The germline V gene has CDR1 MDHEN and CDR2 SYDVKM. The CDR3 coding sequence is TGTGCCAGCAGGGGCATTGCACTATACGAGCAGTACTTC. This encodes CASRGIALYEQYF.

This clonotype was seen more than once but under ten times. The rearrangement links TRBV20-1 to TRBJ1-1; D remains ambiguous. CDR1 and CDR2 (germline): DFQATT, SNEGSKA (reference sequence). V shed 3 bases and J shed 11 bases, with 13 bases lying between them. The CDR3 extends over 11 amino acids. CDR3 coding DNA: TGCAGTGCTAGGGCACAAGTGGGCGCTTTCTTT. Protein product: CSARAQVGAFF.

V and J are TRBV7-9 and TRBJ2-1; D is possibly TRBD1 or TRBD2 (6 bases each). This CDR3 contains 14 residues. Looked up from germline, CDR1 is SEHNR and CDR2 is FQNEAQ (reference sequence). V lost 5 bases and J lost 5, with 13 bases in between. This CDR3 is CASSLPRGDNEQFF. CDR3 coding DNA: TGTGCCAGCAGCCTCCCGAGGGGGGACAATGAGCAGTTCTTC.

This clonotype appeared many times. Written as DNA, the CDR3 is TGTGCCAGCGGGACAGGGAACGCTGGAAACACCATATATTTT. Its translation is CASGTGNAGNTIYF. This chain uses TRBV11-2 with TRBJ1-3, with TRBD1 matching over 9 bases. CDR3 length equals 14 residues. Germline V gene sequence: CDR1 SGHAT, CDR2 FQNNGV. The V gene end was trimmed by 8 bases and the J gene end by 2 bases; junction bases not matched to a gene: 4.

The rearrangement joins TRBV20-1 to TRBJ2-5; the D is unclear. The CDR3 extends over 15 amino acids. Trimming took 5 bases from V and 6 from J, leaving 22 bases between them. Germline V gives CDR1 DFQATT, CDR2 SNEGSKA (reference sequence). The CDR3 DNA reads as TGCAGTGCTCCGGACCGGAGCGTGGGAATCCAGACCCAGTACTTC. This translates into CSAPDRSVGIQTQYF.

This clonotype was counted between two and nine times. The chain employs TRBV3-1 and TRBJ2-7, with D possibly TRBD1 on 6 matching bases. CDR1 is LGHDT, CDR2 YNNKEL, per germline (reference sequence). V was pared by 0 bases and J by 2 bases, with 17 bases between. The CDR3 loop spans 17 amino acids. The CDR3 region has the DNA TGTGCCAGCAGCCAAGATTCTGGGGGCGCGAAGACCTACGAGCAGTACTTC. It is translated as CASSQDSGGAKTYEQYF.

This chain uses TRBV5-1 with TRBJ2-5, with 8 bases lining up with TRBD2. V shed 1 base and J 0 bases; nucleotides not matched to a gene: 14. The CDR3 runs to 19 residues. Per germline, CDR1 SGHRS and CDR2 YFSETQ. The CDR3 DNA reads TGCGCCAGCAGCTTGCCTCTGGGGATGCGGGGGGTATACCAAGAGACCCAGTACTTC. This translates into CASSLPLGMRGVYQETQYF. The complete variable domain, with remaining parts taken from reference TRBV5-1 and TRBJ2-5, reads KAGVTQTPRYLIKTRGQQVTLSCSPISGHRSVSWYQQTPGQGLQFLFEYFSETQRNKGNFPGRFSGRQFSNSRSEMNVSTLELGDSALYLCASSLPLGMRGVYQETQYFGPGTRLLVL.

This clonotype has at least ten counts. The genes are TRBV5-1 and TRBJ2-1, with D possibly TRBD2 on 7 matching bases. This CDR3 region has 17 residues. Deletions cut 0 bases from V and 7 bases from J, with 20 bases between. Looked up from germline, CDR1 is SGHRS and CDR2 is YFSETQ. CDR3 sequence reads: CASSLEWGGAVRNEQFF. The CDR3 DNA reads TGCGCCAGCAGCTTGGAGTGGGGGGGGGCCGTAAGGAATGAGCAGTTCTTC.

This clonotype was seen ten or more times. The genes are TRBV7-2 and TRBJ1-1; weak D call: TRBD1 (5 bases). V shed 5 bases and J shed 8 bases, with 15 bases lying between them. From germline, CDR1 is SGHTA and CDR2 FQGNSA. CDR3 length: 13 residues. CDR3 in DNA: TGTGCCAGCAGCCTCCGGGACGGCCTCGAAGCTTTCTTT. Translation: CASSLRDGLEAFF.

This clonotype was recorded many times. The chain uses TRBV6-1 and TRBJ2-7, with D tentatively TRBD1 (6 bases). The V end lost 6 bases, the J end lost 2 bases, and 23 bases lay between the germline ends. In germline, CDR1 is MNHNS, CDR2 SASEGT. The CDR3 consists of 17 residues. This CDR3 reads CASSLDRSEPPTYEQYF. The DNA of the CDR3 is TGTGCCAGCAGCCTGGACAGATCCGAACCACCAACCTACGAGCAGTACTTC.

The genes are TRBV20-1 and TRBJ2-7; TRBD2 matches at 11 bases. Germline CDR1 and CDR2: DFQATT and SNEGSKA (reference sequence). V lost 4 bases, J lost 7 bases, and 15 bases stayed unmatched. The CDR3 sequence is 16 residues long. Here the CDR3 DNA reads TGCAGTGCTACCCCACCTAGCGGGAGGTTGAGGGGGGAGCAGTACTTC. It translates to CSATPPSGRLRGEQYF.

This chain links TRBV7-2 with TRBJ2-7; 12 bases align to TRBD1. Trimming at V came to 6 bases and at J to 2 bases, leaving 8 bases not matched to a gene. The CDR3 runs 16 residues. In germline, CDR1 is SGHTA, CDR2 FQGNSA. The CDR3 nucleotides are TGTGCCAGCAGGGGACAGGGGGCGTCAAGGACCTACGAGCAGTACTTC. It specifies CASRGQGASRTYEQYF.

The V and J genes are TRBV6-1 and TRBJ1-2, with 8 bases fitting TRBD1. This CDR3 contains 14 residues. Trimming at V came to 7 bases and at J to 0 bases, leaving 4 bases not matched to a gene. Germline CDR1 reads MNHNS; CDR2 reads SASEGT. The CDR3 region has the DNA TGTGCCAGCACCTGGACAGGGACTAACTATGGCTACACCTTC. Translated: CASTWTGTNYGYTF.

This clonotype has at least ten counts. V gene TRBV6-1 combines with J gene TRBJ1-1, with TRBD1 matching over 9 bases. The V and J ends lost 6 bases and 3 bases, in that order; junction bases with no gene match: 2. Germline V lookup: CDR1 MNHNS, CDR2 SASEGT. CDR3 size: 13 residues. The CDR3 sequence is CASSRTGDTEAFF. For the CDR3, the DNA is TGTGCCAGCAGCCGGACAGGGGACACTGAAGCTTTCTTT.

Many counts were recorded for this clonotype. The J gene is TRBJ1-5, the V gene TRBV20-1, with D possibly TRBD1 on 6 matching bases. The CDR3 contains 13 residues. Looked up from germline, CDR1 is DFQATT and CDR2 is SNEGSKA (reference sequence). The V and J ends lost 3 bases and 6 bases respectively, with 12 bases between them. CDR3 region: CSAREGVVQPQHF. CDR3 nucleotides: TGCAGTGCTAGGGAGGGGGTTGTTCAGCCCCAGCATTTT.

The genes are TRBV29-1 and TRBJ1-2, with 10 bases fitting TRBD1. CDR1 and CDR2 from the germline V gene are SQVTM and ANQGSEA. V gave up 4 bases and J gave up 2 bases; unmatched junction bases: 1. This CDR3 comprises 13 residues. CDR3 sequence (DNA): TGCAGCGTTGGGACAGGGGGGAACTATGGCTACACCTTC. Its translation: CSVGTGGNYGYTF.